One and the same sample provided the 30 T cell receptor beta chains below, sequenced in a study of shared clonotypes between healthy human individuals. Positively selected for CCR7, the CD45RO-negative cells used as naive CD8 cells excluded terminally differentiated effector memory CD45RA+ cells. The assay was immunoSEQ multiplex PCR, and TCRdb's table has in-frame clones only and misses some. The sample records millions of clones, approximately 94% being singletons. The specimen was naive CD8+ T cells sorted from blood. These receptor sequences come from a man between 18 and 35 years old in good health.

The chain couples TRBV6-6 to TRBJ1-5; D call uncertain. The germline gives CDR1 MNHNY, CDR2 SVGAGI (reference sequence). The CDR3 length is 15 residues. Trimming took off 6 bases at V and 2 bases at J, with 14 bases between the two ends. The CDR3 is CASSPAGLGNQPQHF. The CDR3 coding sequence is TGTGCCAGCAGCCCGGCGGGCCTGGGCAATCAGCCCCAGCATTTT.

The J gene is TRBJ1-4, the V gene TRBV30; TRBD1 aligns across 9 bases. V gave up 5 bases and J gave up 0 bases; unmatched junction bases: 13. Germline CDR1 reads GTSNPN; CDR2 reads SVGIG (reference sequence). The CDR3 is 18 residues long. The CDR3 here is CAWGRGTGRSATNEKLFF. The DNA for the CDR3 is TGTGCCTGGGGACGAGGGACAGGGCGGAGTGCAACTAATGAAAAACTGTTTTTT.

In this sample, this clone turned up once. The chain recombines TRBV30 with TRBJ2-6, with 9 positions matching TRBD1. The J segment lost 0 bases and the V segment lost 5 bases, leaving 8 bases of the junction unmatched. The CDR3 has 17 residues. The germline V gene encodes CDR1 GTSNPN and CDR2 SVGIG (reference sequence). The CDR3 region is CAWDMDRGNSGANVLTF. CDR3 coding DNA: TGTGCCTGGGACATGGACAGGGGAAACTCTGGGGCCAACGTCCTGACTTTC.

The V gene is TRBV27, the J gene TRBJ1-2, with D perhaps matching TRBD1 (5 bases). The germline V gene encodes CDR1 MNHEY and CDR2 SMNVEV (reference sequence). This CDR3 spans 13 amino acids. The V end lost 2 bases, the J end lost 6 bases, and 10 bases lay between the germline ends. The DNA of the CDR3 is TGTGCCAGCAGTTTAGTCTGGGGCGATGGCTACACCTTC. Protein: CASSLVWGDGYTF.

About this clone itself: Germline is not matched at one junction end, which may reflect a read error. J is TRBJ2-7 and V is TRBV27; D is ambiguous. The V gene's germline CDR1 is MNHEY and CDR2 SMNVEV (reference sequence). The CDR3 sequence is 15 residues long. CDR3 DNA sequence: TGTGCCAGCACCTTGTTTGGGGATTTCTCCCACGAGCAGTACTTC. Protein: CASTLFGDFSHEQYF.

The chain uses TRBV27 and TRBJ2-3, with TRBD2 matching over 8 bases. The CDR3 loop spans 17 amino acids. With 5 bases clipped from V and 3 bases from J, the junction kept 13 bases outside the gene matches. Germline CDR1 is MNHEY and CDR2 is SMNVEV (reference sequence). Written as DNA, the CDR3 is TGTGCCAGCAGTCTGAACCGGGGGGGCTATTGGACAGATACGCAGTATTTT. Protein: CASSLNRGGYWTDTQYF.

This clone showed up just a few times. V gene TRBV5-4 combines with J gene TRBJ2-5; a possible D gene is TRBD2 (6 bases). With 4 bases removed from V and 4 bases from J, the gap between germline ends came to 11 bases. Per germline, CDR1 SGHNT and CDR2 YYREEE (reference sequence). This CDR3 has 13 amino acids. DNA of the CDR3: TGTGCCAGCAGCCCGGAGGGACCAGAGACCCAGTACTTC. It specifies CASSPEGPETQYF.

On this clone itself: The sample holds other DNA sequences that translate to the same CDR3. The rearrangement links TRBV25-1 to TRBJ1-1; D is ambiguous. Trimming removed 0 bases from V and 5 bases from J, with 16 bases in between. Per germline, CDR1 MGHDK and CDR2 SYGVNS. This CDR3 is built from 16 residues. For the CDR3, the DNA is TGTGCCAGCAGTGAATATCCGGACGGGGAGCAGACTGAAGCTTTCTTT. Protein sequence: CASSEYPDGEQTEAFF.

The CDR3 here is CASSSGTEPKETQYF. The CDR3 DNA follows: TGCGCCAGCAGCTCCGGGACAGAACCAAAAGAGACCCAGTACTTC. J is TRBJ2-5 and V is TRBV5-1; 7 bases line up with TRBD1. This CDR3 has 15 amino acids. Per germline, CDR1 SGHRS and CDR2 YFSETQ. Unmatched junction bases numbered 8, after V lost 3 bases and J lost 3 bases.

The V gene is TRBV30, the J gene TRBJ2-7; TRBD1 aligns across 11 bases. The CDR3 is 17 amino acids. From germline, CDR1 is GTSNPN and CDR2 SVGIG (reference sequence). Trimming at V came to 0 bases and at J to 1 base, leaving 8 bases not matched to a gene. The CDR3 loop is CAWSVPLGTGGSYEQYF. CDR3 sequence (DNA): TGTGCCTGGAGTGTACCCCTGGGGACAGGGGGATCCTACGAGCAGTACTTC.

V and J are TRBV2 and TRBJ1-1, with TRBD1 as a possible D gene (5 bases). Germline CDR1 reads SNHLY; CDR2 reads FYNNEI. Trimming cost V 6 bases and J 11 bases, with 16 bases left between them. This CDR3 contains 12 residues. CDR3 sequence: CASSASGAGAFF. In DNA form, the CDR3 reads TGTGCCAGCAGCGCCTCCGGGGCCGGGGCTTTCTTT.

The chain links TRBV9 to TRBJ1-1; 7 bases are a match to TRBD1. V lost 0 bases and J lost 6; bases outside the gene matches: 5. The CDR3 loop spans 14 amino acids. Germline CDR1 SGDLS, CDR2 YYNGEE. CDR3 in amino acids: CASSVGQGGAEAFF. CDR3 coding DNA: TGTGCCAGCAGCGTAGGACAGGGTGGGGCTGAAGCTTTCTTT.

This rearrangement joins TRBV27 to TRBJ1-2; 8 bases match TRBD1. Germline CDR1 is MNHEY and CDR2 is SMNVEV (reference sequence). This CDR3 comprises 14 residues. V shed 4 bases, J shed 0 bases, and the junction held 1 base outside the gene matches. CDR3 amino acids: CASSWDRTNYGYTF. The CDR3 coding sequence is TGTGCCAGCAGTTGGGACAGGACTAACTATGGCTACACCTTC.

The chain has TRBV4-3 and TRBJ2-2; 10 nucleotides agree with TRBD1. Germline loops: CDR1 LGHNA, CDR2 YSLEER. Losses at the gene ends were 3 bases for V and 7 bases for J; bases not matched to a gene: 11. The CDR3 is 17 amino acids. CDR3 protein: CASSHFGQGELYGELFF. In nucleotides, the CDR3 is TGCGCCAGCAGCCACTTTGGACAGGGGGAGTTATACGGGGAGCTGTTTTTT.

The rearrangement uses TRBV29-1 and TRBJ2-2; 11 bases match TRBD2. Germline V gene lookup returns CDR1 SQVTM and CDR2 ANQGSEA. The CDR3 has 14 residues. The trim removed 4 bases at V and 7 bases at J, leaving 5 bases unmatched. Written as DNA, the CDR3 is TGCAGCGTTGTACTAGCGGGGGTCCACGGGGAGCTGTTTTTT. Amino acids: CSVVLAGVHGELFF.

The V gene is TRBV27, the J gene TRBJ2-1; 11 positions match TRBD2. V was clipped by 3 bases and J by 6 bases; unmatched bases: 10. CDR1 and CDR2 (germline): MNHEY, SMNVEV (reference sequence). The CDR3 length is 17 residues. CDR3 nucleotides: TGTGCCAGCAGTTTTGATACTAGCGGGAGAATAAGCAATGAGCAGTTCTTC. Encoded protein: CASSFDTSGRISNEQFF.

This clone was seen only a few times. The chain uses TRBV27 and TRBJ1-2; D may be TRBD1 (5 bases). From germline, CDR1 is MNHEY and CDR2 SMNVEV (reference sequence). The ends were cut back, 6 bases at V and 8 bases at J, with 13 bases in the middle. CDR3 size: 12 residues. The CDR3, as DNA: TGTGCCAGCAGGTCACAGCCAGGGGGCTACACCTTC. Protein sequence: CASRSQPGGYTF.

The chain couples TRBV27 to TRBJ2-7; 8 bases line up with TRBD2. This CDR3 has 15 residues. The junction had 12 bases not matched to a gene; V was cut back by 4 bases and J by 7 bases. Germline V gene data show CDR1 as MNHEY and CDR2 as SMNVEV (reference sequence). The CDR3 bases are TGTGCCAGCAGTTCTCCACGGGGGGGCGAAGGGGAGCAGTACTTC. Amino acid sequence: CASSSPRGGEGEQYF.

CDR3 DNA: TGTGCCAGCAGTGAACCAGTTTATACTAGCGGGAGCCCAGATACGCAGTATTTT. This translates into CASSEPVYTSGSPDTQYF. The chain is built from TRBV2 and TRBJ2-3; 11 bases line up with TRBD2. With V trimmed by 2 bases and J by 4 bases, 11 bases remained unmatched. CDR1 is SNHLY, CDR2 FYNNEI, per germline. The CDR3 length is 18 residues.

This clone was detected a few times. The chain employs TRBV6-5 and TRBJ1-2; 8 bases line up with TRBD1. V trimming: 6 bases; J trimming: 4 bases; junction bases outside the gene matches: 4. This CDR3 contains 13 residues. Germline loops: CDR1 MNHEY, CDR2 SVGAGI. CDR3 amino acids: CASSLDRAYGYTF. In DNA, the CDR3 is TGTGCCAGCAGCCTGGACAGGGCCTATGGCTACACCTTC.

The CDR3 spells CASSWTGPGTDTQYF. The CDR3 region has the DNA TGCGCCAGCAGCTGGACAGGGCCGGGGACAGATACGCAGTATTTT. The rearrangement uses TRBV5-1 and TRBJ2-3; 8 bases align to TRBD1. The CDR3 totals 15 residues. The germline CDR1 and CDR2 sequences are SGHRS and YFSETQ. The trim removed 3 bases at V and 3 bases at J, leaving 6 bases unmatched. The full variable domain, rest sourced from reference TRBV5-1 and TRBJ2-3, is KAGVTQTPRYLIKTRGQQVTLSCSPISGHRSVSWYQQTPGQGLQFLFEYFSETQRNKGNFPGRFSGRQFSNSRSEMNVSTLELGDSALYLCASSWTGPGTDTQYFGPGTRLTVL.

This rearrangement joins TRBV9 to TRBJ2-5; 8 nucleotides match TRBD1. J lost 4 bases, V lost 0 bases, and 2 bases had no gene match. Germline V CDR1 and CDR2: SGDLS, YYNGEE. The CDR3 runs 14 residues. CDR3: CASSVDGQGETQYF. The CDR3 region has the DNA TGTGCCAGCAGCGTAGACGGACAGGGAGAGACCCAGTACTTC.

The V call is TRBV4-3, the J call TRBJ1-6; D is uncertain. The germline V gene encodes CDR1 LGHNA and CDR2 YSLEER. This CDR3 spans 17 amino acids. V lost 1 base and J 7 bases, leaving 17 bases between the germline ends. The CDR3 region is CASSQAILGIMNSPLHF. CDR3 nucleotides: TGCGCCAGCAGCCAAGCCATCCTGGGGATAATGAATTCACCCCTCCACTTT.

The chain uses TRBV5-6 and TRBJ1-6; TRBD1 agrees at 8 bases. CDR3 length equals 15 residues. Germline lookup yields CDR1 SGHDT and CDR2 YYEEEE. The junction had 9 bases not matched to a gene; V was cut back by 4 bases and J by 9 bases. In DNA, the CDR3 is TGTGCCAGCAGCGGACAGGGTGGGATATTTTCACCCCTCCACTTT. Protein: CASSGQGGIFSPLHF.

The J gene is TRBJ1-2, the V gene TRBV4-1; D is undetermined. In germline, CDR1 is MGHRA, CDR2 YSYEKL. Trimming cost V 0 bases and J 4 bases, with 12 bases left between them. The CDR3 consists of 15 residues. In DNA form, the CDR3 reads TGCGCCAGCAGCCAAGATCTCGGGGATCTCTATGGCTACACCTTC. Protein product: CASSQDLGDLYGYTF.

The V call is TRBV13, the J call TRBJ1-5; D is undetermined. Germline-derived CDR1 and CDR2 are PRHDT and FYEKMQ (reference sequence). Trimming took off 6 bases at V and 2 bases at J, with 8 bases between the two ends. The CDR3 sequence is 13 residues long. The CDR3 sequence: CASSDKGNQPQHF. CDR3 DNA sequence: TGTGCCAGCAGTGACAAGGGCAATCAGCCCCAGCATTTT. The complete variable domain, with remaining parts taken from reference TRBV13 and TRBJ1-5, reads AAGVIQSPRHLIKEKRETATLKCYPIPRHDTVYWYQQGPGQDPQFLISFYEKMQSDKGSIPDRFSAQQFSDYHSELNMSSLELGDSALYFCASSDKGNQPQHFGDGTRLSIL.

Of note for this clone: The same CDR3 can be traced to other DNA sequences in this sample. CDR3 sequence reads: CASSFTGAGELFF. The CDR3 nucleotides are TGTGCCAGCAGTTTTACAGGGGCCGGGGAGCTGTTTTTT. The V call is TRBV5-4, the J call TRBJ2-2; the match to TRBD1 covers 7 bases. Germline lookup yields CDR1 SGHNT and CDR2 YYREEE (reference sequence). Losses at the gene ends were 5 bases for V and 6 bases for J; bases not matched to a gene: 4. CDR3 length: 13 amino acids.

This sequence joins TRBV6-6 and TRBJ2-7; weak D call: TRBD1 (5 bases). From germline, CDR1 is MNHNY and CDR2 SVGAGI (reference sequence). Trimming left V 6 bases short and J 2 bases short, with 11 bases between. CDR3 size: 13 residues. CDR3 DNA sequence: TGTGCCAGCAGCCAGGGCCTAGCCTACGAGCAGTACTTC. Protein product: CASSQGLAYEQYF.

This clone was observed once. This sequence joins TRBV28 and TRBJ2-5, with TRBD2 as a possible D gene (7 bases). The CDR3 loop spans 14 amino acids. Germline V gene sequence: CDR1 MDHEN, CDR2 SYDVKM. Trimming stripped 7 bases from V and 5 bases from J, with 17 bases between. CDR3 DNA sequence: TGTGCCAGCACGGGGGGCTTCGGGGAGGAGACCCAGTACTTC. Translating it yields CASTGGFGEETQYF.

The chain uses TRBV6-5 and TRBJ2-7, with 7 bases that match TRBD1. Germline CDR1 MNHEY, CDR2 SVGAGI. J lost 5 bases, V lost 0 bases, and 10 bases had no gene match. There are 16 residues in the CDR3. CDR3 DNA: TGTGCCAGCAGTTACTCGACTGGACAGGTCGTCAACGAGCAGTACTTC. It specifies CASSYSTGQVVNEQYF.